This T cell receptor (beta chain) was profiled in a study of T cell repertoires in cytomegalovirus infection. General study results and limits: Ex vivo responses were dominated by HLA-C-restricted CMV-specific TCR beta clonotypes.

TCRdb ran MiXCR on the reads and lists one entry per CDR3 protein. The profile covers some 180,000 distinct CDR3 sequences, with approximately 17% appearing a single time and under 30% taken by the ten largest. Looked up from germline, CDR1 is SGHTA and CDR2 is FQGTGA. CDR3 size: 13 residues. The ends lost 5 bases at V and 6 bases at J; junction bases unmatched: 2. This clonotype was seen a handful of times. Its antigen is unidentified. The rearrangement uses TRBV7-3 and TRBJ2-1; 9 positions match TRBD2. This TCR came from a human donor in good health (CMV status not recorded). Some clones in this sample may be carry-over from other donors' samples. Sequences were obtained from CD8+ T cells from PBMCs. CDR3 sequence: CASSLAGSNEQFF. CDR3 in DNA: TGTGCCAGCAGCCTAGCGGGGTCCAATGAGCAGTTCTTC.